This T cell receptor (beta chain) was recovered during a study of neurological immune-mediated disorders. From 15-18 subjects, every sequencing run obtained over 190 million TCR-beta sequences. TCRdb reprocessed the 5' RACE reads via MiXCR and lists one record per CDR3 protein. The sample lists around 70,000 distinct CDR3 sequences; approximately 3.3% were seen once. The V end lost 2 bases, the J end lost 8 bases, and 7 bases lay between the germline ends. The CDR3 extends over 11 amino acids. The germline V gene has CDR1 DFQATT and CDR2 SNEGSKA (reference sequence). This clonotype has ten or more counts.

The sequence derives from a woman between 45 and 65 years old with multiple sclerosis. The genes are TRBV20-1 and TRBJ2-1; maybe TRBD2 (5 bases). Input material: PBMCs. CDR3 protein: CSARRRDEQFF. The CDR3 nucleotides read TGCAGTGCTAGACGGCGGGATGAGCAGTTCTTC.